Included here is one T cell receptor (beta chain) sequence, with context. The entry originates in a study of control samples from healthy donors and cancer patients. V was pared by 0 bases and J by 0 bases, with 7 bases between. Germline lookup yields CDR1 SGDLS and CDR2 YYNGEE. This CDR3 is 14 amino acids long. Data came from immunoSEQ multiplex PCR; TCRdb stores just in-frame clones and leaves some out. The data contain 100,000 or so clones, roughly 91% of them singletons. The sample comprised blood. This sequence originates from a man aged 25-45 years in good health. The chain is built from TRBV9 and TRBJ2-7, with D unclear. The CDR3 DNA follows: TGTGCCAGCAGCGTAGCTCAGAGCTCCTACGAGCAGTACTTC. Translated, it gives CASSVAQSSYEQYF.